Sequencing of this T cell receptor beta chain was carried out in a study of tumor and adjacent non-tumor tissue in lung cancer. Germline CDR1 SGHAT, CDR2 FQNNGV. This CDR3 region has 13 residues. TCRbeta libraries were built with three rounds of nested PCR, modified from ARM-PCR. TCRdb reprocessed the multiplex PCR reads via MiXCR and lists one record per CDR3 protein. Among about 200,000 distinct CDR3 sequences, 70% to 75% were seen once, and the ten largest hold less than 25%. Remarks on this clonotype: Sequence at one end of the junction differs from germline and may be a read error.

The template was RNA from unsorted bulk tissue. This rearrangement joins TRBV11-2 to TRBJ1-1; no clear D. The specimen was lung tumor tissue. The receptor's source is a man between 60 and 70 years old with non-small cell lung cancer. The CDR3 nucleotides read TGTGCCGGCAGCTTAGTTGAGAACACTGAAGCATTCTTT. Protein sequence: CAGSLVENTEAFF.